The T cell receptor beta chain described here comes from a study of T-cell memory formation after mild COVID-19. From the 5' RACE reads, TCRdb called clonotypes with MiXCR, one entry per CDR3 protein. The sample lists about 170,000 distinct CDR3 sequences; 10% to 15% were seen once. CDR3 size: 13 residues. Germline lookup yields CDR1 MDHEN and CDR2 SYDVKM. Trimming took off 4 bases at V and 5 bases at J, with 11 bases between the two ends. This clonotype appeared many times. The material sequenced was PBMCs or a T cell subset sorted from them (not recorded which). V is TRBV28 and J is TRBJ2-5; possibly TRBD2 for D (5 bases). The receptor was derived from a man aged 18-30 years who had mild COVID-19 (a few samples of this study predate the infection). Cell type and time point are not known. The CDR3 DNA sequence: TGTGCCAGCAGTTCCGGGGTCTATGAGACCCAGTACTTC. Translation: CASSSGVYETQYF. The full variable domain, in which reference TRBV28 and TRBJ2-5 provide the parts outside the CDR3, is DVKVTQSSRYLVKRTGEKVFLECVQDMDHENMFWYRQDPGLGLRLIYFSYDVKMKEKGDIPEGYSVSREKKERFSLILESASTNQTSMYLCASSSGVYETQYFGPGTRLLVL.